A selection of T cell receptor beta chains follows, all from one sample in a study of Graves' ophthalmopathy and Graves' hyperthyroidism. One entry per CDR3 protein, called by TCRdb with MiXCR from the multiplex PCR reads. The sample records about 480,000 distinct CDR3 sequences, around 15% being singletons. Material for sequencing was blood. Receptors originate from a woman aged 25 to 39 with Graves' ophthalmopathy. CDR3s include the opening cysteine and the closing phenylalanine or tryptophan. The D gene is left open where the match is weak. Clone size, where shown, is once, few, many, or a class for clones that have expanded.

clone size | J gene | D gene | V gene | CDR3 protein | CDR3 DNA
many | TRBJ2-7 | NA | TRBV15 | CATSRDQLRTFSYEQYF | TGTGCCACCAGCAGAGATCAACTCCGCACATTCTCCTACGAGCAGTACTTC
NA | TRBJ1-2 | NA | TRBV15 | CATSRGGKYGYTF | TGTGCCACCAGCCGGGGGGGAAAGTATGGCTACACCTTC
many | TRBJ2-7 | NA | TRBV6-5 | CASIIGTYALNREQYF | TGTGCCAGTATTATCGGGACGTATGCCCTCAATCGAGAGCAGTACTTC
NA | TRBJ1-2 | TRBD1 | TRBV27 | CASSLTGVPYGYTF | TGTGCCAGCAGTTTGACAGGGGTTCCCTATGGCTACACCTTC
many | TRBJ2-7 | NA | TRBV7-2 | CASSLIARVDYEQYF | TGTGCCAGCAGCTTAATAGCCAGGGTGGATTACGAGCAGTACTTC
many | TRBJ1-1 | NA | TRBV7-3 | CASSLNLHSREVAGTEAFF | TGTGCCAGCAGCTTAAACCTTCATTCGAGAGAGGTTGCGGGCACTGAAGCTTTCTTT
many | TRBJ2-5 | NA | TRBV29-1 | CSVGLGAGETQYF | TGCAGCGTTGGTCTGGGGGCAGGGGAGACCCAGTACTTC
NA | TRBJ2-5 | NA | TRBV30 | CAWSTETQYF | TGTGCCTGGAGTACAGAGACCCAGTACTTC
NA | TRBJ2-7 | NA | TRBV20-1 | CSALPGTRSYEQYF | TGCAGTGCTCTACCGGGCACGCGCTCCTACGAGCAGTACTTC
many | TRBJ2-7 | TRBD1 | TRBV29-1 | CSVWDSSYEQYF | TGCAGCGTCTGGGACAGCTCCTACGAGCAGTACTTC